This T cell receptor (beta chain) was found in a study of tumour-infiltrating T cells in Burkitt lymphoma. For the study at large: Patients covered every epidemiological subtype of Burkitt lymphoma. Overall and progression-free survival were predicted by productive clonality.

TCRdb keeps only in-frame clones here, not all; method: immunoSEQ multiplex PCR. The sample contains several thousand clones, over 75% of which appear only once. The CDR3 spans 14 residues. Trimming removed 4 bases from V and 5 bases from J; junction bases left unmatched: 8. Per the germline V gene, CDR1 is SGHRS and CDR2 is YFSETQ. Study-wide findings and caveats: Several public clonotypes recurred in numerous Burkitt lymphoma patients.

On this clone: Its antigen is currently unknown.

The sequencing sample was made of tumor tissue. The source of this sequence is a human donor with Burkitt lymphoma. The chain joins TRBV5-1 to TRBJ2-5; TRBD1 agrees at 7 bases. CDR3 region: CASSQGQVMETQYF. DNA of the CDR3: TGCGCCAGCAGCCAAGGACAGGTTATGGAGACCCAGTACTTC.